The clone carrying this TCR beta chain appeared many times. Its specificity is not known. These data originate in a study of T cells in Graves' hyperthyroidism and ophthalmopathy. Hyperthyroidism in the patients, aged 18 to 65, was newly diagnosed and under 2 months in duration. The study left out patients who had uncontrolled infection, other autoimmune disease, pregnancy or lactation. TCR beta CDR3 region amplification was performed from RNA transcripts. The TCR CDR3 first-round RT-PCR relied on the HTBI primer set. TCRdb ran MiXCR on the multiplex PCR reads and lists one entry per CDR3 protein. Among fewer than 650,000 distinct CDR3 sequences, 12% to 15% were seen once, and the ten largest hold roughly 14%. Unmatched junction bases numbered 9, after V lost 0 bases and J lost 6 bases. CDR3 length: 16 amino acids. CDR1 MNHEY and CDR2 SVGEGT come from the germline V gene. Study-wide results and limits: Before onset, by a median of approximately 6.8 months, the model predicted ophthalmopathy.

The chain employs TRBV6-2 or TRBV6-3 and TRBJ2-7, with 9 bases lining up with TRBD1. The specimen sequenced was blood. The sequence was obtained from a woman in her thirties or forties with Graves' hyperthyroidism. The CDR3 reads CASSYSKRTGGFEQYF. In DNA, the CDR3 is TGTGCCAGCAGTTACTCGAAACGTACAGGGGGCTTCGAGCAGTACTTC.